The 15 T cell receptor beta chains presented below share a single source sample, sequenced in a study of shared clonotypes between healthy human individuals. Sequencing used immunoSEQ multiplex PCR; TCRdb keeps in-frame clones, though not all of them. This sample has about 2 million clones, with roughly 94% found just once. The sequenced sample was naive CD4+ T cells sorted from blood. Stated subset: CD45RA+ positively selected. The receptors shown here come from a man aged 18-30 years in good health.

The chain uses TRBV11-2 and TRBJ2-7, with D perhaps matching TRBD1 (5 bases). The CDR3 runs 17 residues. Per the germline V gene, CDR1 is SGHAT and CDR2 is FQNNGV. V was clipped by 1 base and J by 6 bases, with 22 bases between them. The CDR3 region has the DNA TGTGCCAGCAGCTTAGGGAGTCAGGGCACCGCCTTATCCGAGCAGTACTTC. Its translation is CASSLGSQGTALSEQYF.

The rearrangement joins TRBV7-2 to TRBJ2-2; possible D gene TRBD2, 7 bases. Germline V gives CDR1 SGHTA, CDR2 FQGNSA. The CDR3 length is 15 residues. Trimming pared 1 base from V and 6 bases from J, leaving 12 bases between. CDR3 sequence reads: CASSLVWGGAGELFF. For the CDR3, the DNA is TGTGCCAGCAGCTTAGTCTGGGGGGGCGCCGGGGAGCTGTTTTTT.

The chain is built from TRBV7-6 and TRBJ2-5; D possibly corresponds to TRBD2 (5 bases). Trimming shortened V by 6 bases and J by 5 bases, and 10 bases separated the two germline ends. Germline CDR1 is SGHVS and CDR2 is FNYEAQ. The CDR3 covers 12 residues. The chain's CDR3 is CASSYTGETQYF. The CDR3 coding sequence is TGTGCCAGCAGTTATACGGGGGAGACCCAGTACTTC.

The V and J genes are TRBV30 and TRBJ2-7; D ambiguous. V lost 2 bases, J lost 3 bases, and 5 bases lay in between. This CDR3 is built from 11 residues. The V gene's germline CDR1 is GTSNPN and CDR2 SVGIG (reference sequence). CDR3 coding DNA: TGTGCCTGGAGTCTACTCTACGAGCAGTACTTC. This sequence encodes CAWSLLYEQYF.

The V and J genes are TRBV11-2 and TRBJ2-7; D is undetermined. CDR1 and CDR2 from the germline V gene are SGHAT and FQNNGV. This CDR3 is built from 17 residues. V lost 5 bases, J lost 3 bases, and 23 bases lay in between. CDR3 sequence (DNA): TGTGCCAGCAGCCCAAGTAGGGCTGCGCTTGACCTCTACGAGCAGTACTTC. This gives the protein CASSPSRAALDLYEQYF. Complete variable domain (other parts from reference TRBV11-2 and TRBJ2-7): EAGVAQSPRYKIIEKRQSVAFWCNPISGHATLYWYQQILGQGPKLLIQFQNNGVVDDSQLPKDRFSAERLKGVDSTLKIQPAKLEDSAVYLCASSPSRAALDLYEQYFGPGTRLTVT.

The gene calls are TRBV10-3 and TRBJ1-1; D not resolved. V shed 2 bases and J shed 5 bases, with 15 bases lying between them. CDR1 and CDR2 (germline): ENHRY, SYGVKD. The CDR3 has 15 residues. The CDR3 reads CAISEEVIGWTEAFF. CDR3 sequence (DNA): TGTGCCATCAGTGAGGAAGTGATTGGTTGGACTGAAGCTTTCTTT.

This chain links TRBV27 with TRBJ2-7; tentative D call: TRBD1 (5 bases). CDR1 and CDR2 from the germline V gene are MNHEY and SMNVEV (reference sequence). Trimming removed 5 bases at V and 0 bases at J, with 17 bases between. This CDR3 region has 16 residues. In DNA, the CDR3 is TGTGCCAGCAGTACCCCGACAGCTCCTAGCTCCTACGAGCAGTACTTC. This gives the protein CASSTPTAPSSYEQYF.

This clone was detected once. The genes are TRBV7-2 and TRBJ1-4; no reliable D call. CDR1 is SGHTA, CDR2 FQGNSA, per germline. V lost 4 bases and J lost 10, with 10 bases in between. This CDR3 spans 12 amino acids. In DNA form, the CDR3 reads TGTGCCAGCAGCTCGCAATCGGGAAAACTGTTTTTT. This translates into CASSSQSGKLFF.

The chain carries TRBV5-1 and TRBJ2-1, with 7 bases that match TRBD2. V was clipped by 3 bases and J by 4 bases; unmatched bases: 10. This CDR3 has 16 amino acids. The germline CDR1 and CDR2 sequences are SGHRS and YFSETQ. For the CDR3, the DNA is TGCGCCAGCAGCTCCCGGAGCGGGGACCTATACAATGAGCAGTTCTTC. Protein: CASSSRSGDLYNEQFF.

CDR3 loop: CAWSPTGANQPQHF. DNA of the CDR3: TGTGCCTGGAGCCCCACAGGGGCTAATCAGCCCCAGCATTTT. The gene calls are TRBV30 and TRBJ1-5; 7 nucleotides agree with TRBD1. This CDR3 spans 14 amino acids. The V and J ends lost 3 bases and 4 bases, in that order; junction bases with no gene match: 6. Germline CDR1 is GTSNPN and CDR2 is SVGIG (reference sequence).

V gene TRBV10-1 combines with J gene TRBJ2-2; 9 positions agree with TRBD1. This CDR3 spans 16 amino acids. The trim removed 5 bases at V and 4 bases at J, leaving 8 bases unmatched. CDR1 is WNHNN and CDR2 is SYGVQD in the germline V gene (reference sequence). The CDR3 is CASSRTGAGVTGELFF. The CDR3 nucleotides read TGCGCCAGCAGTAGGACAGGGGCAGGGGTCACCGGGGAGCTGTTTTTT.

The rearrangement joins TRBV6-5 to TRBJ1-2; 8 bases align to TRBD1. The junction had 4 bases not matched to a gene; V was cut back by 6 bases and J by 4 bases. Germline CDR1 is MNHEY and CDR2 is SVGAGI. The CDR3 loop spans 13 amino acids. CDR3 in amino acids: CASRQGESYGYTF. CDR3 nucleotide sequence: TGTGCCAGCAGACAGGGGGAAAGCTATGGCTACACCTTC.

V is TRBV5-6 and J is TRBJ1-5; D perhaps matches TRBD1 (5 bases). CDR3 size: 13 residues. Germline assignment: CDR1 SGHDT and CDR2 YYEEEE. The V end lost 2 bases, the J end lost 7 bases, and 10 bases lay between the germline ends. The CDR3: CASSFQGGQPQHF. CDR3 nucleotide sequence: TGTGCCAGCAGCTTCCAGGGTGGGCAGCCCCAGCATTTT.

This chain uses TRBV10-3 with TRBJ2-7; 7 bases fit TRBD1. The CDR3 covers 14 residues. Germline loops: CDR1 ENHRY, CDR2 SYGVKD. V dropped 6 bases and J dropped 5; count of bases not matched to a gene: 10. CDR3 sequence reads: CAISPTGSVNEQYF. In nucleotides, the CDR3 is TGTGCCATCAGCCCGACAGGGAGTGTTAACGAGCAGTACTTC.

The rearrangement uses TRBV10-3 and TRBJ1-5, with unresolved D. The CDR3 loop spans 14 amino acids. Germline assignment: CDR1 ENHRY and CDR2 SYGVKD. V was cut by 3 bases and J by 3 bases, with 9 bases left in between. The CDR3 region has the DNA TGTGCCATCAGTGACGGGCAGTACAATCAGCCCCAGCATTTT. It is translated as CAISDGQYNQPQHF.